This TCR beta chain was sequenced during a study of memory CD4+ T cells and cytomegalovirus serostatus. Broader study findings: The CMV-associated TCR signature appears largely within the CD4+ memory repertoire. 67 of 164 known CMV-associated TCRbeta sequences appeared in CD4+ memory.

Repertoires were generated with immunoSEQ multiplex PCR, while TCRdb's copy carries only in-frame clones and drops some. The profile shows about 56,000 clones, 70% to 85% of them singletons. The sort gate was single viable CD3+CD4+CD8-CD45RO+ cells for memory CD4+ T cells. Germline V gene lookup returns CDR1 MDHEN and CDR2 SYDVKM. The CDR3 extends over 15 amino acids. V lost 6 bases and J lost 3, with 15 bases in between. As concerns this clone: The target antigen is unknown.

V and J are TRBV28 and TRBJ1-5, with D hard to call. Material: memory CD4+ T cells from blood. This clonotype originated in an adult in good health and CMV-seropositive. The CDR3 loop reads CASRNSGIFNQPQHF. Written as DNA, the CDR3 is TGTGCCAGCAGGAACAGTGGAATTTTCAATCAGCCCCAGCATTTT.